This TCR beta chain emerged from a study of cytomegalovirus exposure and HLA in healthy donors. There are 14 residues in the CDR3. V lost 6 bases to trimming and J lost 8 bases, with 19 bases between them. Germline assignment: CDR1 MDHEN and CDR2 SYDVKM. The PCR ran on 60 Vbeta and 13 Jbeta primers. The data were produced by immunoSEQ multiplex PCR, yet TCRdb's version contains in-frame clones alone and is incomplete. Altogether over 120,000 clones are present, 78% being singletons, with the ten largest covering less than 3%. This clone is a singleton in its sample. The TCR comes from a female donor in good health and CMV-seronegative. Sequencing was done on a sample of PBMCs. The chain recombines TRBV28 with TRBJ1-2, with a possible D match to TRBD1 (5 bases). CDR3 DNA sequence: TGTGCCAGCAGGTCCGGGGGGGATGTTTGGGGCTACACCTTC. Residues: CASRSGGDVWGYTF.